This TCR beta chain was observed in a study of T-cell memory formation after mild COVID-19. Broader study findings: Contracting clones localized mainly to CM and EM when CD4+ and mainly to EMRA when CD8+. CD4/CD8 balance held among clones contracting day 15 to 85, and later expanders leaned CD4+. Detection of some responders pre-infection suggested pre-existing cross-reactive memory T cells participated.

Of note for this clonotype: Its antigen is not identified.

V lost 8 bases and J lost 2, with 8 bases in between. The CDR3 runs 12 residues. Germline V CDR1 and CDR2: SGHTA, FQGNSA. TCRdb fed the 5' RACE reads into MiXCR, producing one record per CDR3 protein. The sample lists 150,000 to 200,000 distinct CDR3 sequences, less than 40% occurring once. This TCR was sampled from an adult woman who had mild COVID-19 (a few samples of this study predate the infection). Cell type and time point are not known. V and J are TRBV7-2 and TRBJ2-3; no reliable D call. Input material: PBMCs or a T cell subset sorted from them (not recorded which). The CDR3: CASPSVTDTQYF. DNA of the CDR3: TGTGCCAGCCCTTCGGTCACAGATACGCAGTATTTT.